This TCR beta chain was obtained from a study of blood T cell repertoires in COVID-19. This clone was seen just once. Libraries were prepared by immunoSEQ multiplex PCR; TCRdb keeps only in-frame clonotypes and omits some of them. The sample includes 150,000 or so clones, roughly 90% seen only once; the top ten take approximately 0.5%. Sequencing used peripheral blood. The TCR was taken from a man aged 50 to 60 with acute or convalescent COVID-19.

The CDR3 nucleotides read TGTGCCAGTAGCCTGGGACATTTCGCGAACACCGGGGAGCTGTTTTTT. Translation gives CASSLGHFANTGELFF. V and J are TRBV19 and TRBJ2-2; a weak D match, TRBD1 (6 bases). The length of the CDR3 is 16 residues. The germline V and J ends were trimmed by 6 bases and 0 bases, with 14 bases remaining between them. Germline-derived CDR1 and CDR2 are LNHDA and SQIVND (reference sequence). Looking up the rest from reference TRBV19 and TRBJ2-2 gives the full variable domain: DGGITQSPKYLFRKEGQNVTLSCEQNLNHDAMYWYRQDPGQGLRLIYYSQIVNDFQKGDIAEGYSVSREKKESFPLTVTSAQKNPTAFYLCASSLGHFANTGELFFGEGSRLTVL.